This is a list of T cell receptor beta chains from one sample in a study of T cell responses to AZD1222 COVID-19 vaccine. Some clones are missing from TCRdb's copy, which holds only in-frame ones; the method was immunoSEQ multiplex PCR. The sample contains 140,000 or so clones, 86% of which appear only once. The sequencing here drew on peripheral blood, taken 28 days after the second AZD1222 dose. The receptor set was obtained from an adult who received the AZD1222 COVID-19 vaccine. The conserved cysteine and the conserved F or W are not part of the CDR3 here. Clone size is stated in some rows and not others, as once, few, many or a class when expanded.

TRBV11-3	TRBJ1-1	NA	ASSLITGTEAF
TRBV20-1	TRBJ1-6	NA	SASQGMNSPLH
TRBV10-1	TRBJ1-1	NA	ASSDTAEAF
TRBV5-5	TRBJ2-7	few	ASSLGFAGGGYEQY
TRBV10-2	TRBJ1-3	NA	ASARGTDGNTIY
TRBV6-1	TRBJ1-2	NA	ATFPGQGAGYT
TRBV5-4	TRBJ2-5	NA	ASSLAGGGPGETQY
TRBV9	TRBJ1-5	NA	ASSAPGSNQPQH
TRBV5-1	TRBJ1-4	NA	ASSSPGPNEKLF
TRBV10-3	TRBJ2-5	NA	AISATRTETQY
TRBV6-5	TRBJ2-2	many	ASRSAGTGELF
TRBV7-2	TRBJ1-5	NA	ASSLGAGTQPQH
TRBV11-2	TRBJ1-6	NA	ASRSTGTGRGTYNSPLH
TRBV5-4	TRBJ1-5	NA	ASSNWTEQNQPQH
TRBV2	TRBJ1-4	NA	ASSDRGTTNEKLF
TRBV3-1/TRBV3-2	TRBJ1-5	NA	ASSRDSFNQPQH
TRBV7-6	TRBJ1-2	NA	ASSSGTVGLTNYGYT
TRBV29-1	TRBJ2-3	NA	SVVVSADTQY
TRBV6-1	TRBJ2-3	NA	ASSEFGTSTDTQY
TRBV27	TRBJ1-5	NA	ASSLHRYSNQPQH
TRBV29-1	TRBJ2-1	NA	SADGADHSNEQF
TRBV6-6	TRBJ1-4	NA	ASSYPSGAANEKLF
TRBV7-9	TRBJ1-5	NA	ASSGSGPPNH
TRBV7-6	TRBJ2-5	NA	ASSPRDRFNQETQY
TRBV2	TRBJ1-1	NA	ASRIGVLGTEAF
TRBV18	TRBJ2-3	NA	ASSPLRLAGDGDTQY
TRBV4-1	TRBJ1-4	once	ASSQPQGGSATNEKLF
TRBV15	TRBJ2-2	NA	ATSGLPNGELF
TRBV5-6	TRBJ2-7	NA	ASSLPGEQY
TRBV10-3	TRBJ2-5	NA	AISAGQETQY
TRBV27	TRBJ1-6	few	ASKQGTSPLH
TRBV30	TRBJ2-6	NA	AWTGGGSSGANVLT
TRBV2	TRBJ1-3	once	ASIQQGSGNTIY
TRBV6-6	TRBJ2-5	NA	ASSYSRGLFETQY
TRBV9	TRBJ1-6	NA	ASSASGNSPLH
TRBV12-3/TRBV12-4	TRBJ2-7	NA	ASSPSYEQY
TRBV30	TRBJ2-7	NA	AWSGTSFGEQY
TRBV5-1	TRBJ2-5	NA	ASSLGGGWQETQY
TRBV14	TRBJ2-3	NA	ASSHPGAGTDTQY
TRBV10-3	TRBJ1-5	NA	AIRGEGIGNQPQH
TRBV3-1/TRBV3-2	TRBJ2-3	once	ASSRLAGQSTDTQY
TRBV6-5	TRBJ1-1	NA	ASSYAGTENTEAF
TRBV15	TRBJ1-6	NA	ATSPGEEESPLH